The following is a T cell receptor beta chain sequence with its context. The antigen is not known. Original methodology: Sequence data from immunoSEQ were junction-only and lacked quality scores; consequently, filtering differed. The data were produced by immunoSEQ multiplex PCR, yet TCRdb's version contains in-frame clones alone and is incomplete. Clonal size and the V and J genes are those of that table, whereas D and trimming came from the DNA. The data contain fewer than 500,000 clones, roughly 79% of them singletons. V gave up 3 bases and J gave up 0 bases, with 8 bases separating them. The germline V gene encodes CDR1 SQVTM and CDR2 ANQGSEA. The CDR3 consists of 13 residues. Donors, without exception, were Caucasian adults residing in Nashville, Tennessee. The data were taken from a study of shared clonotypes between healthy human individuals. Study-wide findings and caveats: Depth of sequencing was expected to influence donor clonotype sharing.

This sequence was found in a woman between 40 and 55 years old in good health. Some clones in this sample may be carry-over from other donors' samples. The material sequenced was PBMCs. The gene calls are TRBV29-1 and TRBJ2-5; perhaps TRBD2 as D (5 bases). The CDR3 spells CSVEPGNQETQYF. CDR3 DNA: TGCAGCGTTGAGCCCGGGAACCAAGAGACCCAGTACTTC. Full variable domain (rest looked up from reference TRBV29-1 and TRBJ2-5): SAVISQKPSRDICQRGTSLTIQCQVDSQVTMMFWYRQQPGQSLTLIATANQGSEATYESGFVIDKFPISRPNLTFSTLTVSNMSPEDSSIYLCSVEPGNQETQYFGPGTRLLVL.